The 9 T cell receptor beta chains below come from one sample, sequenced in a study of T cell repertoires in cytomegalovirus infection. MiXCR, applied by TCRdb to the reads, yields one record per CDR3 protein. The sample has hundreds of thousands of distinct CDR3 sequences, around 10% seen once. The sample comprised PBMCs. These receptors were collected from a human donor in good health (CMV status not recorded). Some clones in this sample may be carry-over from other donors' samples.

The table lists this clonotype with a few counts. The rearrangement uses TRBV20-1 and TRBJ1-2; no firm D call. The CDR3 sequence is 13 residues long. Trimming stripped 6 bases from V and 6 bases from J, with 17 bases between. Germline CDR1 and CDR2: DFQATT and SNEGSKA (reference sequence). In nucleotides, the CDR3 is TGCAGTGCGTACGGAAGGGCGGTTAATGGCTACACCTTC. It yields the protein CSAYGRAVNGYTF.

This clonotype was seen more than once but under ten times. The rearrangement uses TRBV13 and TRBJ2-3; TRBD1 is a possible D gene (6 bases). CDR3 size: 15 residues. The germline V and J ends were trimmed by 5 bases and 6 bases, with 18 bases remaining between them. Germline CDR1 PRHDT, CDR2 FYEKMQ (reference sequence). Written as DNA, the CDR3 is TGTGCCAGCAGCGTCAGGGGTCTCCTTGCGGATACGCAGTATTTT. Residues: CASSVRGLLADTQYF.

At least ten counts were recorded for this clonotype. This chain joins TRBV2 and TRBJ2-3, with 7 nucleotides matching TRBD1. The V and J ends lost 5 bases and 5 bases, in that order; junction bases with no gene match: 7. This CDR3 spans 14 amino acids. Germline CDR1 and CDR2: SNHLY and FYNNEI. The CDR3 bases are TGTGCCAGCAGTCGACAGGGTGTATTAGATACGCAGTATTTT. Translation: CASSRQGVLDTQYF. Full variable domain (remainder filled in from reference TRBV2 and TRBJ2-3): EPEVTQTPSHQVTQMGQEVILRCVPISNHLYFYWYRQILGQKVEFLVSFYNNEISEKSEIFDDQFSVERPDGSNFTLKIRSTKLEDSAMYFCASSRQGVLDTQYFGPGTRLTVL.

This clonotype was seen repeatedly, ten times or more. V and J are TRBV7-2 and TRBJ2-1; 8 bases match TRBD1. Looked up from germline, CDR1 is SGHTA and CDR2 is FQGNSA. Trimming cost V 5 bases and J 8 bases; bases outside gene matches: 8. The CDR3 covers 14 residues. Written as DNA, the CDR3 is TGTGCCAGCAGCGCCACTGGACAGGGCTATGAGCAGTTCTTC. It is translated as CASSATGQGYEQFF.

This clonotype was observed many times. The chain combines TRBV6-6 with TRBJ2-2; tentatively, D is TRBD1 (5 bases). The germline V gene encodes CDR1 MNHNY and CDR2 SVGAGI (reference sequence). The length of the CDR3 is 18 residues. Deletions cut 0 bases from V and 2 bases from J, with 16 bases between. CDR3 nucleotides: TGTGCCAGCAGTTACTCCCCCTGGGCAGGGCTAAACACCGGGGAGCTGTTTTTT. Translation: CASSYSPWAGLNTGELFF.

This clonotype was recorded many times. The chain recombines TRBV7-9 with TRBJ1-2; TRBD1 matches 7 bases. V dropped 2 bases and J dropped 4; count of bases not matched to a gene: 7. This CDR3 region has 15 residues. CDR1 and CDR2 from the germline V gene are SEHNR and FQNEAQ (reference sequence). CDR3 residues: CASSLPRTGTYGYTF. DNA for the CDR3: TGTGCCAGCAGCTTACCTCGGACAGGAACCTATGGCTACACCTTC.

This clonotype was observed many times. The chain carries TRBV6-5 and TRBJ2-3; 9 bases align to TRBD2. V lost 0 bases and J lost 3; bases outside the gene matches: 4. Germline CDR1 MNHEY, CDR2 SVGAGI. This CDR3 is 16 amino acids long. As DNA, the CDR3 is TGTGCCAGCAGTTACTCGACGGGACTAGCAACAGATACGCAGTATTTT. Translating it yields CASSYSTGLATDTQYF.

This clonotype was counted many times. This rearrangement joins TRBV5-6 to TRBJ2-1, with D unclear. Germline CDR1 is SGHDT and CDR2 is YYEEEE. The CDR3 runs 13 residues. V lost 1 base and J lost 4, with 6 bases in between. CDR3 loop: CASSLTDYNEQFF. Here the CDR3 DNA reads TGTGCCAGCAGCTTGACAGATTACAATGAGCAGTTCTTC.

This clonotype has a count of ten or more. The chain combines TRBV7-9 with TRBJ2-1; weak D call: TRBD1 (6 bases). Trimming took off 5 bases at V and 3 bases at J, with 11 bases between the two ends. The CDR3 totals 14 residues. CDR1 is SEHNR, CDR2 FQNEAQ, per germline (reference sequence). CDR3 sequence: CASSPRQDYNEQFF. In DNA form, the CDR3 reads TGTGCCAGCAGCCCCAGACAGGACTACAATGAGCAGTTCTTC. Combining the CDR3 with reference TRBV7-9 and TRBJ2-1 gives the whole variable domain DTGVSQNPRHKITKRGQNVTFRCDPISEHNRLYWYRQTLGQGPEFLTYFQNEAQLEKSRLLSDRFSAERPKGSFSTLEIQRTEQGDSAMYLCASSPRQDYNEQFFGPGTRLTVL.